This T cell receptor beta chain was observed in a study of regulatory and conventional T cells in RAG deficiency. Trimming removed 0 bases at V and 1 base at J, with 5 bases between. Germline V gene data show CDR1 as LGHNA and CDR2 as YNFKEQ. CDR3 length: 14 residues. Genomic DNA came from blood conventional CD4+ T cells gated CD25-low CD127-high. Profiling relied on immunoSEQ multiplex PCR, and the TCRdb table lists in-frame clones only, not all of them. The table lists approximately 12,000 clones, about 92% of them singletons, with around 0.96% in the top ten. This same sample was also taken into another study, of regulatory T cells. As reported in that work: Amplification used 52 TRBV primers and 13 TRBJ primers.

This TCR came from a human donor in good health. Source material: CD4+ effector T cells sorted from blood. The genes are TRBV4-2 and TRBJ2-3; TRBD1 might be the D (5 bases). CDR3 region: CASSQEQGTDTQYF. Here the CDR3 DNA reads TGTGCCAGCAGCCAAGAACAGGGCACAGATACGCAGTATTTT.